What follows is one TCR beta chain and its context. This specimen comes from a study of beta chain features in type 1 diabetes. The authors reverse transcribed all of the isolated RNA, so sequencing captured expressed TCRB transcripts. Generated by immunoSEQ multiplex PCR, the TCRdb table keeps only in-frame clones and is missing some. There are nearly 250,000 clones in the sample; roughly an eighth occur only once, and about 0.024% lies in the top ten. Germline CDR1 is LNHDA and CDR2 is SQIVND (reference sequence). CDR3 length: 12 residues. Trimming removed 9 bases from V and 5 bases from J, with 13 bases in between.

This receptor was taken from a woman aged 40 to 50 in good health. The chain recombines TRBV19 with TRBJ1-1; D uncertain. Source material: naive CD4+ T cells from blood. CDR3 bases: TGTGCCAGCCTAGGCATATGGACTGAAGCTTTCTTT. Amino acids: CASLGIWTEAFF.